This note documents a single T cell receptor beta chain sequence. This sample is drawn from a study of blood T cell repertoires in COVID-19. Study context: Italy, Spain and the United States were the sources of the convalescent and acute COVID-19 samples. In each case, the material was cDNA or gDNA derived from T cells, B-cell-depleted T cells, or PBMCs.

As originally analysed: By means of reference gene primer amplification, nucleated cell counts were estimated. Generated by immunoSEQ multiplex PCR, the TCRdb table keeps only in-frame clones and is missing some. The D gene and trimming were derived from the DNA, and the V and J assignments and clone size from that table. The table has about 300,000 clones, roughly 89% seen once; the top ten hold roughly 1.9%. Those enrolled in Seattle joined during active infection and were followed longitudinally afterward. The CDR3 is 15 residues long. The receptor comes from a young woman with COVID-19, enrolled during active disease. The chain uses TRBV21-1 and TRBJ1-1; the D segment call TRBD1 is taken from the table without a DNA check. TRBV21-1 is termed a pseudogene. The specimen was peripheral blood. The CDR3 sequence: CASSPQGGSDTEAFF. CDR3 sequence (DNA): TGTGCCAGCAGCCCACAGGGGGGCTCGGACACTGAAGCTTTCTTT.